The entry that follows covers one TCR beta chain sequence. This clone came up a few times. There is no known antigen for this receptor. No clone much larger than this one lies a single base away; base qualities are absent. These data come from a study of blood T cell repertoires in COVID-19 (dated by TCRdb to the early 2020s). With respect to the entire study: The collaborator samples originated in the United States, Italy and Spain and spanned the acute and convalescent phases of COVID-19. The prospective study material was composed of cDNA or gDNA derived from T cells, B-cell-depleted T cells, or PBMCs. Samples came from the ongoing ImmuneRACE study (first 160 participants) plus 1,254 subjects from 6 global collaborators. Where available, HLA class I and class II types were taken from metadata supplied by the sample provider and were not determined by assay-based typing. Deeply sampled blood TCRbeta repertoires from subjects exposed to, actively infected with, or recovered from COVID-19 were included in the dataset. Nearly every sample came with metadata listing a de-identified subject ID, COVID-19 status, age in years and sex. The repertoires were released in a freely available public database intended as a resource for research on the immune response to SARS-CoV-2.

Here is what the overall study found, with its caveats: The quantity of clinical and demographic metadata differed by source and by participant and was supplied without curation.

Whole blood was collected in K2EDTA tubes by collaborating institutions according to the institutions' own protocols. Collaborator samples were shipped for TCRbeta analysis as frozen whole blood, isolated PBMCs, or DNA extracted from either sample type. Including the terminal cysteine and phenylalanine, the CDR3 comprises 15 residues. The only DNA kept is the CDR3, 45 bases in frame from the first base. Between the V and J ends, shortened by 3 bases and 4 bases respectively, the junction contains 12 bases. The germline V gene yields KGHSH for CDR1 and LQKENI for CDR2. The immunoSEQ Assay, a bias-controlled multiplex PCR, was used to amplify TCRbeta CDR3 regions from genomic DNA. As for the authors' bioinformatics: Nucleated cell counts per sample were estimated from amplification of reference gene primers within the assay. To quantify the absolute abundance of each unique TCRbeta CDR3 rearrangement, sequence reads were collapsed and filtered. For each sample, productive Simpson clonality was calculated as the square root of Simpson's diversity index over productive rearrangements. TCRdb stores this immuneACCESS table with in-frame sequences only. Part of the clones is absent; in the studies checked, under half of the shortfall reflects unresolved V genes, and no reason is known for the rest. For V, J and clone size, that table is used; D and trimming come from the DNA. The sample has fewer than 150,000 clones on record, more than 80% of them singletons. Roughly 6.5% of the sample comes from the top ten.

The sequence was obtained from a human donor in a cohort sampled during active COVID-19. Sequenced material: peripheral blood. Rearrangement joined TRBV18 to TRBJ2-2, with the D gene not clear enough to name. The nucleotide sequence is given as TGTGCCAGCTCACCCGGCGGCCGGAGCACCGGGGAGCTGTTTTTT. Translated, it reads CASSPGGRSTGELFF.